One sample yielded the 17 T cell receptor beta chains listed below, sequenced in a study of blood T cell repertoires in COVID-19. Sequencing was performed with immunoSEQ multiplex PCR; in TCRdb, only in-frame clones are kept and a portion is missing. The sample shows about 300,000 clones, 90% of them seen only once. Sequenced material: peripheral blood. Every receptor here comes from a woman aged 25 to 39 with COVID-19, enrolled during active disease.

The chain links TRBV7-9 to TRBJ2-3; 8 nucleotides match TRBD2. Germline CDR1 is SEHNR and CDR2 is FQNEAQ (reference sequence). With V trimmed by 4 bases and J by 2 bases, 8 bases remained unmatched. This CDR3 region has 16 residues. This CDR3 reads CASSSTSVGATDTQYF. CDR3 in DNA: TGTGCCAGCAGCTCGACTAGCGTGGGGGCCACAGATACGCAGTATTTT.

This clone occurred once. The chain carries TRBV7-8 and TRBJ2-1, with 7 positions matching TRBD1. Germline assignment: CDR1 SGHVS and CDR2 FQNEAQ. CDR3 length: 18 residues. V was pared by 4 bases and J by 3 bases, with 15 bases of the junction left unmatched. The CDR3 nucleotides read TGTGCCAGCAGCTCGAGATTAGGACAGGCCTTTCTCTACAATGAGCAGTTCTTC. Amino acids: CASSSRLGQAFLYNEQFF.

The chain combines TRBV2 with TRBJ1-1, with 7 bases fitting TRBD1. The CDR3 contains 13 residues. Trimming at V came to 6 bases and at J to 6 bases, leaving 7 bases not matched to a gene. Germline loops: CDR1 SNHLY, CDR2 FYNNEI. The CDR3 reads CASRIQGFAEAFF. The CDR3 coding sequence is TGTGCCAGCAGGATACAGGGGTTCGCTGAAGCTTTCTTT. Full variable domain (missing parts from reference TRBV2 and TRBJ1-1): EPEVTQTPSHQVTQMGQEVILRCVPISNHLYFYWYRQILGQKVEFLVSFYNNEISEKSEIFDDQFSVERPDGSNFTLKIRSTKLEDSAMYFCASRIQGFAEAFFGQGTRLTVV.

The genes are TRBV30 and TRBJ1-5, with D hard to call. Germline lookup yields CDR1 GTSNPN and CDR2 SVGIG (reference sequence). The CDR3 consists of 13 residues. Trimming took 0 bases from V and 7 from J, leaving 10 bases between them. CDR3 region: CAWSVSSGQPQHF. CDR3 DNA: TGTGCCTGGAGTGTTTCTAGTGGGCAGCCCCAGCATTTT.

The chain links TRBV19 to TRBJ1-5, with D maybe TRBD1 (5 bases). V shed 6 bases and J shed 0 bases, with 12 bases lying between them. Germline CDR1 LNHDA, CDR2 SQIVND (reference sequence). CDR3 length equals 15 residues. This chain's CDR3 is CASRMTVYSNQPQHF. The CDR3 DNA is TGTGCCAGTAGGATGACAGTTTATAGCAATCAGCCCCAGCATTTT.

The genes are TRBV7-2 and TRBJ1-4; D may be TRBD1 (6 bases). V gave up 0 bases and J gave up 3 bases, with 11 bases separating them. CDR1 SGHTA and CDR2 FQGNSA come from the germline V gene. The CDR3 length is 16 residues. CDR3 nucleotide sequence: TGTGCCAGCAGCTTAGCAACAGGGAGGGCTAATGAAAAACTGTTTTTT. Its translation: CASSLATGRANEKLFF.

This clone showed up just once. This sequence joins TRBV19 and TRBJ2-7; the D gene is possibly TRBD2 (6 bases). V lost 3 bases and J lost 0, with 12 bases in between. Germline assignment: CDR1 LNHDA and CDR2 SQIVND (reference sequence). CDR3 length equals 15 residues. The CDR3 loop reads CASSMGGRSSYEQYF. The CDR3 nucleotides are TGTGCCAGTAGTATGGGGGGACGCAGCTCCTACGAGCAGTACTTC.

J is TRBJ2-5 and V is TRBV21-1; TRBD2, the D gene given by the table, was not confirmed from the DNA. TRBV21-1 is assigned pseudogene status. This CDR3 region has 15 residues. The CDR3 DNA is TGTGCCAGCAGCAACCCCGATCCGAGCCGAGAGACCCAGTACTTC. This codes for CASSNPDPSRETQYF.

This clone came up once. The CDR3 bases are TGTGCCTGGAGTTCCCTAGCGGGAGGAGTCAGCGAGCAGTACTTC. Residues: CAWSSLAGGVSEQYF. The J gene is TRBJ2-7, the V gene TRBV30; 11 bases are shared with TRBD2. The junction had 9 bases not matched to a gene; V was cut back by 2 bases and J by 6 bases. Germline CDR1 is GTSNPN and CDR2 is SVGIG (reference sequence). The CDR3 length is 15 residues.

The rearrangement uses TRBV6-2 or TRBV6-3 and TRBJ1-5; D perhaps matches TRBD1 (5 bases). The CDR3 is 13 residues long. Trimming shortened V by 5 bases and J by 7 bases, and 12 bases separated the two germline ends. Germline CDR1 and CDR2: MNHEY and SVGEGT. CDR3 region: CASSPGWRQPQHF. The CDR3 DNA reads as TGTGCCAGCAGTCCAGGGTGGCGGCAGCCCCAGCATTTT.

This clone came up once. The CDR3: CASSWAGAQETQYF. CDR3 DNA sequence: TGTGCCAGCAGCTGGGCGGGAGCTCAAGAGACCCAGTACTTC. The V call is TRBV5-6, the J call TRBJ2-5; 7 bases agree with TRBD2. Trimming cost V 3 bases and J 2 bases; bases outside gene matches: 4. CDR3 length equals 14 residues. The germline V gene has CDR1 SGHDT and CDR2 YYEEEE.

This chain links TRBV5-4 with TRBJ2-2, with 8 bases matching TRBD2. The V segment lost 4 bases and the J segment 5 bases; nucleotides outside the gene matches: 10. This CDR3 region has 16 residues. Germline values: CDR1 SGHNT, CDR2 YYREEE (reference sequence). CDR3 nucleotides: TGTGCCAGCAGCACCTCCGGGACTAGTAGAACCGGGGAGCTGTTTTTT. Protein product: CASSTSGTSRTGELFF.

This clone was counted a single time. The chain uses TRBV18 and TRBJ2-7; maybe TRBD1 (6 bases). There are 14 residues in the CDR3. CDR1 and CDR2 (germline): KGHSH, LQKENI. V was shortened by 2 bases and J by 0 bases, with 8 bases between the two germline ends. The CDR3 here is CASSPGTSSYEQYF. CDR3 DNA sequence: TGTGCCAGCTCACCAGGGACATCCTCCTACGAGCAGTACTTC.

The chain recombines TRBV6-2 or TRBV6-3 with TRBJ2-5; TRBD2 matches 10 bases. CDR3 size: 16 residues. Germline V gene data show CDR1 as MNHEY and CDR2 as SVGEGT. V dropped 4 bases and J dropped 1; count of bases not matched to a gene: 6. As DNA, the CDR3 is TGTGCCAGCAGTTCAGGAGCGGGAGGGGCCCAAGAGACCCAGTACTTC. This sequence encodes CASSSGAGGAQETQYF.

CDR3 in DNA: TGTGCCTGGAGCCGGACAGGGCCAGAGCAGTTCTTC. The encoded protein is CAWSRTGPEQFF. The chain links TRBV30 to TRBJ2-1; 8 bases are a match to TRBD1. With V trimmed by 3 bases and J by 10 bases, 5 bases remained unmatched. From germline, CDR1 is GTSNPN and CDR2 SVGIG (reference sequence). The CDR3 length is 12 residues.

This clone was counted once. The V call is TRBV28, the J call TRBJ1-1; weak D call: TRBD1 (5 bases). The CDR3 has 15 residues. Trimming left V 5 bases short and J 2 bases short, with 15 bases between. Germline CDR1 is MDHEN and CDR2 is SYDVKM. The CDR3 loop is CASSPFTGGNTEAFF. As DNA, the CDR3 is TGTGCCAGCAGTCCCTTCACGGGGGGTAACACTGAAGCTTTCTTT.

This clone was counted a few times. The V and J genes are TRBV29-1 and TRBJ2-7; 9 bases are a match to TRBD1. J lost 5 bases, V lost 1 base, and 0 bases had no gene match. Germline values: CDR1 SQVTM, CDR2 ANQGSEA. The CDR3 runs 12 residues. DNA of the CDR3: TGCAGCGTTGAAGGGACAGGGGACGAGCAGTACTTC. It translates to CSVEGTGDEQYF.